What follows are 17 T cell receptor beta chains derived from one specimen sequenced in a study of blood T cell repertoires in COVID-19. Some clones are missing from TCRdb's copy, which holds only in-frame ones; the method was immunoSEQ multiplex PCR. Of 200,000 to 250,000 clones listed, 88% are singletons. Source material: peripheral blood. These receptors all stem from a woman in her sixties with acute or convalescent COVID-19.

The V gene is TRBV5-1, the J gene TRBJ1-2, with a weak D call TRBD1 (6 bases). From germline, CDR1 is SGHRS and CDR2 YFSETQ. This CDR3 spans 15 amino acids. V lost 0 bases and J lost 2, with 11 bases in between. As DNA, the CDR3 is TGCGCCAGCAGCTTGGATGTGGGGGCCAACTATGGCTACACCTTC. Amino acid sequence: CASSLDVGANYGYTF.

This chain's CDR3 is CASSLAGDQPQHF. In DNA, the CDR3 is TGCGCCAGCAGCTTGGCAGGGGATCAGCCCCAGCATTTT. The chain combines TRBV5-1 with TRBJ1-5; D is perhaps TRBD1 (6 bases). From germline, CDR1 is SGHRS and CDR2 YFSETQ. The CDR3 sequence is 13 residues long. The V end lost 0 bases, the J end lost 5 bases, and 6 bases lay between the germline ends.

The chain joins TRBV28 to TRBJ2-7; 7 positions agree with TRBD2. With 5 bases clipped from V and 11 bases from J, the junction kept 6 bases outside the gene matches. Per germline, CDR1 MDHEN and CDR2 SYDVKM. The CDR3 loop spans 11 amino acids. The DNA for the CDR3 is TGTGCCAGCAGTCACCAGACTAGCAAGTACTTC. Its translation: CASSHQTSKYF.

In DNA, the CDR3 is TGTGCCAGCAGTGACAGTAAAGGGACCGGGGAGCTGTTTTTT. Amino acids: CASSDSKGTGELFF. The gene calls are TRBV28 and TRBJ2-2, with TRBD1 as a possible D gene (5 bases). Germline V CDR1 and CDR2: MDHEN, SYDVKM. The CDR3 totals 14 residues. V lost 5 bases to trimming and J lost 5 bases, with 12 bases between them.

This clone was counted a single time. The chain uses TRBV28 and TRBJ1-2; D is possibly TRBD1 (6 bases). The CDR3 loop spans 13 amino acids. Trimming stripped 2 bases from V and 9 bases from J, with 13 bases between. From germline, CDR1 is MDHEN and CDR2 SYDVKM. In DNA, the CDR3 is TGTGCCAGCAGTTTAAGGACAGCAGTGAGCTACACCTTC. As protein: CASSLRTAVSYTF.

V is TRBV11-2 and J is TRBJ1-2, with TRBD1 matching 8 bases. The CDR3 length is 15 residues. CDR1 is SGHAT and CDR2 is FQNNGV in the germline V gene. The V and J ends lost 5 bases and 5 bases, in that order; junction bases with no gene match: 10. CDR3 sequence reads: CASSLAYGTGYGYTF. The CDR3 DNA follows: TGTGCCAGCAGCCTAGCTTATGGGACAGGTTATGGCTACACCTTC. The complete variable domain, with remaining parts taken from reference TRBV11-2 and TRBJ1-2, reads EAGVAQSPRYKIIEKRQSVAFWCNPISGHATLYWYQQILGQGPKLLIQFQNNGVVDDSQLPKDRFSAERLKGVDSTLKIQPAKLEDSAVYLCASSLAYGTGYGYTFGSGTRLTVV.

This sequence joins TRBV18 and TRBJ1-5; D call uncertain. This CDR3 region has 14 residues. The germline V gene has CDR1 KGHSH and CDR2 LQKENI. Deletions cut 4 bases from V and 3 bases from J, with 10 bases between. CDR3 amino acids: CASSLTDINQPQHF. The CDR3 DNA reads TGTGCCAGCTCACTCACAGACATCAATCAGCCCCAGCATTTT. Full variable domain (missing parts from reference TRBV18 and TRBJ1-5): NAGVMQNPRHLVRRRGQEARLRCSPMKGHSHVYWYRQLPEEGLKFMVYLQKENIIDESGMPKERFSAEFPKEGPSILRIQQVVRGDSAAYFCASSLTDINQPQHFGDGTRLSIL.

The CDR3 loop reads CASSLSRGGLSTDTQYF. DNA of the CDR3: TGTGCCAGCAGTTTATCCCGAGGAGGGTTGAGCACAGATACGCAGTATTTT. The chain is built from TRBV27 and TRBJ2-3, with a weak D call TRBD2 (6 bases). Trimming pared 0 bases from V and 0 bases from J, leaving 13 bases between. Per germline, CDR1 MNHEY and CDR2 SMNVEV (reference sequence). The CDR3 covers 17 residues.

The chain joins TRBV4-1 to TRBJ1-5; 7 nucleotides agree with TRBD1. The CDR3 is 15 amino acids. Germline CDR1 reads MGHRA; CDR2 reads YSYEKL. Unmatched junction bases numbered 6, after V lost 5 bases and J lost 2 bases. The CDR3 DNA reads as TGCGCCAGCAGCGACAGGGCCCTGGGCAATCAGCCCCAGCATTTT. Protein product: CASSDRALGNQPQHF.

The table lists this clone with a count of one. In nucleotides, the CDR3 is TGTGCCAGCAGTCCCCTAGGTGCAACTAATGAAAAACTGTTTTTT. Translation gives CASSPLGATNEKLFF. V and J are TRBV27 and TRBJ1-4; D uncertain. With 5 bases removed from V and 0 bases from J, the gap between germline ends came to 10 bases. The CDR3 is 15 amino acids. CDR1 and CDR2 (germline): MNHEY, SMNVEV (reference sequence).

V is TRBV7-9 and J is TRBJ1-2; 11 positions match TRBD1. This CDR3 has 16 amino acids. V gave up 5 bases and J gave up 7 bases; unmatched junction bases: 12. Germline V CDR1 and CDR2: SEHNR, FQNEAQ (reference sequence). The CDR3 bases are TGTGCCAGCAGCCAACCCACTGGGACAGGGGGGGGTGGCTACACCTTC. Amino acids: CASSQPTGTGGGGYTF.

The V gene is TRBV3-1 (or the pseudogene TRBV3-2), the J gene TRBJ2-2; 12 bases are a match to TRBD2. The V and J ends lost 4 bases and 4 bases, in that order; junction bases with no gene match: 4. The CDR3 runs to 16 residues. Germline-derived CDR1 and CDR2 are LGHDT and YNNKEL (reference sequence). The CDR3, as DNA: TGTGCCAGCAGCCGCAGGACTAGCGGGACCACCGGGGAGCTGTTTTTT. Amino acid sequence: CASSRRTSGTTGELFF.

This chain uses TRBV5-6 with TRBJ1-2; a possible D gene is TRBD1 (6 bases). This CDR3 is 14 amino acids long. Trimming took off 0 bases at V and 6 bases at J, with 12 bases between the two ends. In germline, CDR1 is SGHDT, CDR2 YYEEEE. CDR3 protein: CASSLAPGANGYTF. CDR3 coding DNA: TGTGCCAGCAGCTTGGCGCCAGGGGCTAATGGCTACACCTTC.

This clone has only one observation. The V call is TRBV30, the J call TRBJ1-2; D may be TRBD1 (6 bases). CDR1 GTSNPN and CDR2 SVGIG come from the germline V gene (reference sequence). Trimming shortened V by 2 bases and J by 6 bases, and 16 bases separated the two germline ends. There are 14 residues in the CDR3. The CDR3 nucleotides read TGTGCCTGGAGTTCTGGTACAGGGTATCATGGCTACACCTTC. Translating it yields CAWSSGTGYHGYTF.

V usage is TRBV11-2 and J usage is TRBJ2-5; TRBD1 matches at 9 bases. V gave up 4 bases and J gave up 7 bases; unmatched junction bases: 10. Germline loops: CDR1 SGHAT, CDR2 FQNNGV. This CDR3 contains 15 residues. CDR3 sequence reads: CASSSPGQGLRTQYF. The CDR3 DNA reads TGTGCCAGCAGCTCACCGGGACAGGGCCTCCGGACCCAGTACTTC.

Details on this clone: The sample contains more than one DNA sequence encoding this CDR3. CDR3 protein: CASSSPSGSGAKNIQYF. The CDR3 nucleotides are TGCGCCAGCAGCTCGCCGAGCGGGAGTGGAGCCAAAAACATTCAGTACTTC. J is TRBJ2-4 and V is TRBV5-1, with TRBD2 identical over 8 bases. The CDR3 sequence is 17 residues long. In germline, CDR1 is SGHRS, CDR2 YFSETQ. The J segment lost 0 bases and the V segment lost 3 bases, leaving 8 bases of the junction unmatched.

The chain recombines TRBV7-6 with TRBJ2-1, with D perhaps matching TRBD2 (6 bases). CDR3 length: 15 residues. Between the trimmed V and J ends, which lost 5 bases and 1 base, there was a span of 12 bases. Per germline, CDR1 SGHVS and CDR2 FNYEAQ. CDR3 residues: CASSVRERSYNEQFF. The CDR3 DNA is TGTGCCAGCAGCGTCCGGGAGAGGTCCTACAATGAGCAGTTCTTC.